This T cell receptor beta chain is drawn from a study of Tregs in tolerant kidney transplant recipients. The study, taken as a whole, reports: Findings come from small patient numbers and require larger validation. Activated donor B cell expansion appeared to reveal the most relevant donor-specific TCRbeta repertoire. Biological reproducibility was not directly addressed, but technical replication error appeared minimal.

This CDR3 is built from 16 residues. Germline CDR1 reads SGHRS; CDR2 reads YFSETQ. The V end lost 0 bases, the J end lost 3 bases, and 13 bases lay between the germline ends. A note on this clone: Its antigen is not known.

CD4+CD25+CD127- Tregs, CD4+CD25- non-Tregs, CD4 and CD8 cells were sorted. TCRdb's table, derived via immunoSEQ multiplex PCR, lists solely in-frame clones and lacks some. Among about 240,000 clones listed, approximately 84% were seen once. Sequenced material: CD4+ T cells from blood. The chain links TRBV5-1 to TRBJ1-3, with D maybe TRBD1 (6 bases). This receptor was identified in a human donor in good health. As DNA, the CDR3 is TGCGCCAGCAGCTTGGAGGGGGAGAGCAATGGAAACACCATATATTTT. It specifies CASSLEGESNGNTIYF.